This TCR beta chain appears in the sequencing data of a study of shared clonotypes between healthy human individuals. Study observations and caveats: Non-shared clonotypes were found to have lower generation probabilities than the clonotypes that were shared by all four of the sorted-subset donors. Expectations were that clonotype sharing among donors would be affected by sequencing depth.

Per germline, CDR1 PRHDT and CDR2 FYEKMQ (reference sequence). Unmatched junction bases numbered 8, after V lost 7 bases and J lost 4 bases. The CDR3 totals 14 residues. A remark on this clone: Its target is not known.

TCRdb's copy holds only in-frame clones and misses some; the assay was immunoSEQ multiplex PCR. The table has roughly 2.5 million clones, roughly nine tenths seen once; the top ten hold 0.14%. This TCR derives from a man younger than 30 in good health. Sequenced material: naive CD4+ T cells sorted from blood. Subset reported: CD45RA+ positively selected. J is TRBJ2-3 and V is TRBV13; 7 bases are a match to TRBD2. The CDR3 nucleotides read TGTGCCAGCACTAACCGGGAGGAGGCAGATACGCAGTATTTT. Protein sequence: CASTNREEADTQYF. The full variable domain, rest sourced from reference TRBV13 and TRBJ2-3, is AAGVIQSPRHLIKEKRETATLKCYPIPRHDTVYWYQQGPGQDPQFLISFYEKMQSDKGSIPDRFSAQQFSDYHSELNMSSLELGDSALYFCASTNREEADTQYFGPGTRLTVL.